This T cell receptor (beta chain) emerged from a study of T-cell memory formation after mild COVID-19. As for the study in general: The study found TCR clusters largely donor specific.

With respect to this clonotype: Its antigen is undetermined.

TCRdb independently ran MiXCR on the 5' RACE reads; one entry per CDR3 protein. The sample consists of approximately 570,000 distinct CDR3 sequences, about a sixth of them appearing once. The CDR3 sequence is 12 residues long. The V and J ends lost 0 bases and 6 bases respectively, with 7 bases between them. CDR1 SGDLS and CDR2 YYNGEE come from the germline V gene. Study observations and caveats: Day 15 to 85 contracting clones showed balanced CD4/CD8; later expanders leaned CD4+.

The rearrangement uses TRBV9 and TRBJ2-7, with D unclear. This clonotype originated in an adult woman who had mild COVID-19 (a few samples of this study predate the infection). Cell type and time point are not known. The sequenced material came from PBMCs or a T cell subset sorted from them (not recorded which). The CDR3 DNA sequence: TGTGCCAGCAGCGTAGGTATGGGCGAGCAGTACTTC. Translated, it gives CASSVGMGEQYF.